Shown below are 26 T cell receptor beta chains from a single sample sequenced in a study of cytomegalovirus exposure and HLA in healthy donors. The PCR was carried out with 60 Vbeta primers and 13 Jbeta primers. Here immunoSEQ multiplex PCR was the method, and the copy in TCRdb shows in-frame clones only, minus some. The sample consists of roughly 180,000 clones, approximately 85% of them appearing once. The sample was PBMCs. These receptors all stem from a girl aged 5-17 years in good health and CMV-seropositive.

This sequence joins TRBV25-1 and TRBJ2-2; a possible D gene is TRBD1 (6 bases). This CDR3 has 16 amino acids. The germline V gene has CDR1 MGHDK and CDR2 SYGVNS. V shed 6 bases and J shed 0 bases, with 14 bases lying between them. CDR3 in amino acids: CASSSGHFTNTGELFF. Written as DNA, the CDR3 is TGTGCCAGCAGCTCGGGACATTTTACGAACACCGGGGAGCTGTTTTTT. Full variable domain (remainder filled in from reference TRBV25-1 and TRBJ2-2): EADIYQTPRYLVIGTGKKITLECSQTMGHDKMYWYQQDPGMELHLIHYSYGVNSTEKGDLSSESTVSRIRTEHFPLTLESARPSHTSQYLCASSSGHFTNTGELFFGEGSRLTVL.

The V gene is TRBV9, the J gene TRBJ2-1; 13 bases match TRBD2. Germline values: CDR1 SGDLS, CDR2 YYNGEE. J gave up 9 bases and V 3 bases, and 9 bases lay outside the gene matches. The CDR3 sequence is 16 residues long. The CDR3 nucleotides read TGTGCCAGCAGCGCATTACTAGCGGGGGGGCGTGGTGAGCAGTTCTTC. This gives the protein CASSALLAGGRGEQFF.

A few counts support this clone. J is TRBJ1-4 and V is TRBV5-1, with a weak D call TRBD1 (5 bases). The CDR3 length is 12 residues. The V and J ends lost 4 bases and 8 bases respectively, with 9 bases between them. Germline assignment: CDR1 SGHRS and CDR2 YFSETQ. CDR3 bases: TGCGCCAGCAGCCCCCAGGGCGAAAAACTGTTTTTT. This translates into CASSPQGEKLFF.

V and J are TRBV18 and TRBJ1-1; D call uncertain. The V end lost 3 bases, the J end lost 3 bases, and 11 bases lay between the germline ends. The CDR3 is 14 amino acids. CDR1 and CDR2 (germline): KGHSH, LQKENI. CDR3 sequence: CASSPLTVDTEAFF. The CDR3 DNA reads as TGTGCCAGCTCACCGCTTACAGTGGACACTGAAGCTTTCTTT.

The J gene is TRBJ2-2, the V gene TRBV28; 8 nucleotides line up with TRBD1. This CDR3 contains 16 residues. CDR1 MDHEN and CDR2 SYDVKM come from the germline V gene. V lost 6 bases and J lost 2; bases outside the gene matches: 8. Written as DNA, the CDR3 is TGTGCCAGCAGCCTTTGGGGGACAGGTAACACCGGGGAGCTGTTTTTT. Protein product: CASSLWGTGNTGELFF. The entire variable domain, with the rest obtained from reference TRBV28 and TRBJ2-2, is as follows: DVKVTQSSRYLVKRTGEKVFLECVQDMDHENMFWYRQDPGLGLRLIYFSYDVKMKEKGDIPEGYSVSREKKERFSLILESASTNQTSMYLCASSLWGTGNTGELFFGEGSRLTVL.

The J gene is TRBJ1-2, the V gene TRBV9, with 9 bases that match TRBD1. V lost 3 bases, J lost 7 bases, and 10 bases stayed unmatched. The CDR3 extends over 15 amino acids. CDR1 is SGDLS and CDR2 is YYNGEE in the germline V gene. The CDR3 coding sequence is TGTGCCAGCAGCGGGTGGACAGGGGAAGTTGGTGGCTACACCTTC. Amino acids: CASSGWTGEVGGYTF.

V usage is TRBV5-1 and J usage is TRBJ1-1; a weak D match, TRBD1 (6 bases). CDR1 is SGHRS, CDR2 YFSETQ, per germline. The CDR3 totals 15 residues. The V gene lost 5 bases and the J gene lost 0 bases, with 14 bases spanning the gap. The CDR3 DNA is TGCGCCAGCAGTTTGAGCGGACAGATGAACACTGAAGCTTTCTTT. Amino acid sequence: CASSLSGQMNTEAFF.

This chain joins TRBV10-1 and TRBJ1-2; 8 bases are shared with TRBD1. J was trimmed by 8 bases and V by 7 bases; bases with no gene match: 21. This CDR3 has 17 amino acids. Germline V lookup: CDR1 WNHNN, CDR2 SYGVQD (reference sequence). The CDR3 nucleotides read TGCGCCAGCATCAACACGGGGCGGGACAGGCGGAGGCGCGGCTACACCTTC. Protein product: CASINTGRDRRRRGYTF.

This clone was seen a single time. V is TRBV18 and J is TRBJ1-1; D gene unclear. CDR3 length equals 13 residues. The V gene lost 6 bases and the J gene lost 1 base, with 9 bases spanning the gap. Germline V gives CDR1 KGHSH, CDR2 LQKENI. CDR3 amino acids: CASSLRENTEAFF. In nucleotides, the CDR3 is TGTGCCAGCTCCCTGCGGGAGAACACTGAAGCTTTCTTT.

The chain joins TRBV28 to TRBJ1-6; weak D call: TRBD1 (6 bases). The length of the CDR3 is 15 residues. Germline V gives CDR1 MDHEN, CDR2 SYDVKM. Trimming took 6 bases from V and 5 from J, leaving 14 bases between them. The CDR3 sequence is CASRSGGPNNSPLHF. As DNA, the CDR3 is TGTGCCAGCAGGTCCGGGGGGCCTAATAATTCACCCCTCCACTTT.

The V and J genes are TRBV19 and TRBJ2-7; 7 positions match TRBD1. The trim removed 7 bases at V and 0 bases at J, leaving 9 bases unmatched. CDR1 and CDR2 from the germline V gene are LNHDA and SQIVND (reference sequence). The CDR3 sequence is 15 residues long. The CDR3 sequence: CASNPDGTDSYEQYF. The CDR3 region has the DNA TGTGCCAGTAACCCTGACGGGACAGACTCCTACGAGCAGTACTTC.

The chain links TRBV11-2 to TRBJ2-7; the match to TRBD1 covers 8 bases. CDR1 is SGHAT and CDR2 is FQNNGV in the germline V gene. The CDR3 loop spans 17 amino acids. The J segment lost 3 bases and the V segment lost 1 base, leaving 11 bases of the junction unmatched. Here the CDR3 DNA reads TGTGCCAGCAGCTTAGTCCTTTCCAGGGGGCTAGACTACGAGCAGTACTTC. Translating gives CASSLVLSRGLDYEQYF.

The chain is built from TRBV6-1 and TRBJ1-5; 7 nucleotides align to TRBD1. Germline CDR1 reads MNHNS; CDR2 reads SASEGT. CDR3 length: 16 residues. V lost 4 bases to trimming and J lost 1 base; unmatched junction nucleotides: 7. CDR3 region: CASSARGQISNQPQHF. For the CDR3, the DNA is TGTGCCAGCAGTGCCAGGGGACAGATAAGCAATCAGCCCCAGCATTTT.

This clone was found once. The V gene is TRBV14, the J gene TRBJ1-1; 7 bases map to TRBD1. Germline V CDR1 and CDR2: SGHDN, FVKESK. Unmatched junction bases numbered 21, after V lost 0 bases and J lost 8 bases. This CDR3 has 19 amino acids. The CDR3: CASSQDRSGRSAGQQEAFF. DNA of the CDR3: TGTGCCAGCAGCCAAGACCGGTCGGGTAGATCTGCGGGACAGCAAGAAGCTTTCTTT.

Here the CDR3 reads CASSQIAGVQGDTQYF. Written as DNA, the CDR3 is TGCGCCAGCAGCCAAATCGCAGGGGTTCAGGGAGATACGCAGTATTTT. The chain carries TRBV4-1 and TRBJ2-3; TRBD1 is a possible D gene (6 bases). In germline, CDR1 is MGHRA, CDR2 YSYEKL. V was shortened by 2 bases and J by 5 bases, with 17 bases between the two germline ends. The CDR3 totals 16 residues.

The chain carries TRBV5-6 and TRBJ2-1; 9 nucleotides match TRBD1. This CDR3 has 14 residues. With 7 bases clipped from V and 4 bases from J, the junction kept 6 bases outside the gene matches. Germline loops: CDR1 SGHDT, CDR2 YYEEEE. The CDR3 reads CASSRDRVYNEQFF. DNA for the CDR3: TGTGCCAGCTCCAGGGACAGGGTATACAATGAGCAGTTCTTC.

The V gene is TRBV29-1, the J gene TRBJ1-5; D is unclear. CDR1 is SQVTM and CDR2 is ANQGSEA in the germline V gene. Trimming took 3 bases from V and 5 from J, leaving 20 bases between them. The CDR3 loop spans 16 amino acids. The CDR3 spells CSVEELGVRVYQPQHF. For the CDR3, the DNA is TGCAGCGTTGAGGAGTTAGGTGTACGGGTGTATCAGCCCCAGCATTTT.

V gene TRBV6-5 combines with J gene TRBJ2-5; 15 nucleotides match TRBD2. The CDR3 length is 15 residues. Germline CDR1 and CDR2: MNHEY and SVGAGI. V shed 6 bases, J shed 4 bases, and the junction held 3 bases outside the gene matches. The CDR3 sequence is CASRPGLAGGETQYF. CDR3 DNA: TGTGCCAGCAGACCGGGACTAGCGGGGGGAGAGACCCAGTACTTC.

This chain joins TRBV10-3 and TRBJ1-2; possibly TRBD1 for D (6 bases). Trimming removed 8 bases at V and 6 bases at J, with 19 bases between. Germline V gene lookup returns CDR1 ENHRY and CDR2 SYGVKD. The length of the CDR3 is 14 residues. The CDR3 DNA reads as TGTGCCATCGGGGCGGGGGGGGCATTGGATGGCTACACCTTC. Protein product: CAIGAGGALDGYTF.

The V and J genes are TRBV6-1 and TRBJ2-3, with TRBD2 identical over 13 bases. The CDR3 is 19 residues long. Germline trimming cut 0 bases from V and 3 bases from J; bases unmatched to any gene: 9. Germline values: CDR1 MNHNS, CDR2 SASEGT. The CDR3 DNA reads as TGTGCCAGCAGTGAAGCGGTAACTAGCGGGGGGGCATCAACAGATACGCAGTATTTT. It codes for CASSEAVTSGGASTDTQYF.

This rearrangement joins TRBV7-9 to TRBJ1-2, with 7 nucleotides matching TRBD1. This CDR3 has 14 amino acids. With V trimmed by 5 bases and J by 5 bases, 8 bases remained unmatched. Germline lookup yields CDR1 SEHNR and CDR2 FQNEAQ (reference sequence). The CDR3 sequence is CASSVSGTAYGYTF. CDR3 nucleotides: TGTGCCAGCAGCGTTTCCGGGACAGCTTATGGCTACACCTTC.

The V and J genes are TRBV5-4 and TRBJ1-1, with 9 bases matching TRBD1. The CDR3 contains 17 residues. From germline, CDR1 is SGHNT and CDR2 YYREEE (reference sequence). The V and J ends lost 6 bases and 0 bases, in that order; junction bases with no gene match: 12. CDR3 in DNA: TGTGCCAGCACCGTACAGGGGGCGAGGGGGATGAACACTGAAGCTTTCTTT. Translation gives CASTVQGARGMNTEAFF.

The rearrangement uses TRBV4-1 and TRBJ1-1, with 7 positions matching TRBD1. This CDR3 has 14 amino acids. V was pared by 0 bases and J by 7 bases, with 5 bases of the junction left unmatched. Germline CDR1 is MGHRA and CDR2 is YSYEKL. The CDR3 DNA reads TGCGCCAGCAGCCAAGATAGGGCAGGGGGTGAAGCTTTCTTT. Its translation: CASSQDRAGGEAFF.

The chain is built from TRBV5-1 and TRBJ1-3; 7 nucleotides agree with TRBD1. The CDR3 contains 14 residues. CDR1 SGHRS and CDR2 YFSETQ come from the germline V gene. J lost 5 bases, V lost 5 bases, and 7 bases had no gene match. For the CDR3, the DNA is TGCGCCAGCAGGCAACAGGGACAGAGAAACACCATATATTTT. It encodes CASRQQGQRNTIYF.

The CDR3 bases are TGTGCCAGCAGCCCGACTCTCGACAGATACATGAACACTGAAGCTTTCTTT. As protein: CASSPTLDRYMNTEAFF. V is TRBV4-2 and J is TRBJ1-1; possibly TRBD1 for D (5 bases). Germline-derived CDR1 and CDR2 are LGHNA and YNFKEQ. The CDR3 extends over 17 amino acids. The ends were cut back, 4 bases at V and 0 bases at J, with 18 bases in the middle.

The gene calls are TRBV5-4 and TRBJ2-5; D is perhaps TRBD2 (6 bases). The length of the CDR3 is 16 residues. V was clipped by 0 bases and J by 1 base, with 13 bases between them. Per the germline V gene, CDR1 is SGHNT and CDR2 is YYREEE (reference sequence). The CDR3 loop reads CASSLVQEGSQETQYF. The CDR3 nucleotides read TGTGCCAGCAGCTTGGTACAGGAGGGGTCCCAAGAGACCCAGTACTTC.